The rows below give T cell receptor beta chains drawn from one sample of a study of cytomegalovirus exposure and HLA in healthy donors. Libraries were prepared by immunoSEQ multiplex PCR; TCRdb keeps only in-frame clonotypes and omits some of them. The table lists 150,000 to 180,000 clones, around 80% of them singletons, with 13% in the top ten. The sequenced sample was PBMCs. The receptors shown here come from a man between 25 and 39 years old in good health and CMV-seropositive. CDR3s include the opening cysteine and the closing phenylalanine or tryptophan. Fields, in order: V gene, D gene, J gene, clone size, CDR3 DNA, CDR3 protein. D genes are given only for firm matches. Clone size appears in some rows only: once, few, many, or a class for an expanded clone.

TRBV18,TRBD1,TRBJ1-1,once,TGTGCCAGCTCACCCGTCGGGACAGTGAACACTGAAGCTTTCTTT,CASSPVGTVNTEAFF
TRBV5-6,TRBD1,TRBJ1-2,.,TGTGCCAGCAGCTCGAGACAGGGCTATGGCTACACCTTC,CASSSRQGYGYTF
TRBV7-9,TRBD1,TRBJ2-5,once,TGTGCCAGCAGCTTGAGGATTACGGACAGGGTGGGGGAGACCCAGTACTTC,CASSLRITDRVGETQYF
TRBV9,TRBD2,TRBJ2-3,.,TGTGCCAGCAGCGAAAGCGGGAGGGACGCAGATACGCAGTATTTT,CASSESGRDADTQYF
TRBV7-9,TRBD1,TRBJ2-4,.,TGTGCCAGCAGCGCTGACAGGGAAAACATTCAGTACTTC,CASSADRENIQYF
TRBV28,.,TRBJ2-4,.,TGTGCCAGCAGTCCAGCAGGCTCCGGGGTAAACATTCAGTACTTC,CASSPAGSGVNIQYF
TRBV4-2,.,TRBJ1-2,.,TGTGCCAGCAGCCAAGATTGGCAGGATGGCGGCTACACCTTC,CASSQDWQDGGYTF
TRBV5-6,.,TRBJ2-7,.,TGTGCCAGCAGCTTGCCTCGCGGGATAATCGACGAGCAGTACTTC,CASSLPRGIIDEQYF
TRBV11-3,TRBD2,TRBJ2-3,.,TGTGCCAGCAGCCCGGGGGGAGGTTACGGCACAGATACGCAGTATTTT,CASSPGGGYGTDTQYF
TRBV4-1,TRBD1,TRBJ2-5,.,TGCGCCAGCAGCCAATCGACAGGGGGAGAGACCCAGTACTTC,CASSQSTGGETQYF
TRBV19,TRBD1,TRBJ2-2,.,TGTGCCAGTAGTATACTAGGACAGGGGGACACCGGGGAGCTGTTTTTT,CASSILGQGDTGELFF
TRBV29-1,.,TRBJ2-7,.,TGCAGCGTTTCGGTCTTCGGACAGCAAAAGGACCTTTACGAGCAGTACTTC,CSVSVFGQQKDLYEQYF
TRBV19,.,TRBJ2-5,.,TGTGCCAGTAGTATAAGCGTTGGAGAGACCCAGTACTTC,CASSISVGETQYF
TRBV19,TRBD1,TRBJ1-5,once,TGTGCCAGTAGTATTGGACAGGGTGGTCAGCCCCAGCATTTT,CASSIGQGGQPQHF
TRBV27,.,TRBJ2-5,.,TGTGCCAGCAGCCTCCACCAGAGGCGGAACGCGGAAGAGACCCAGTACTTC,CASSLHQRRNAEETQYF
TRBV4-2,TRBD2,TRBJ2-3,.,TGTGCCAGCAGCCAAGCGGAGGGAATAGCGGGAGGAGATACGCAGTATTTT,CASSQAEGIAGGDTQYF
TRBV2,.,TRBJ1-3,once,TGTGCCAACTCCGAAGGGAGGGCTGTAGGGACTCACTCTGGAAACACCATATATTTT,CANSEGRAVGTHSGNTIYF